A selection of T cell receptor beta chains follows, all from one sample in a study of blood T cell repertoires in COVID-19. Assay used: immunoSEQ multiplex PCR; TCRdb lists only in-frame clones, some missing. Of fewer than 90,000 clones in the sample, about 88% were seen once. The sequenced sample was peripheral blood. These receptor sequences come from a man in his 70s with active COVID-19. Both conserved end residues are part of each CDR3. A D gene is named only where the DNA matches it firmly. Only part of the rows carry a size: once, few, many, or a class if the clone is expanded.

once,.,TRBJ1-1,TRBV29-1,CSVEGRGTMNTEAFF,TGCAGCGTTGAAGGTCGCGGGACGATGAACACTGAAGCTTTCTTT
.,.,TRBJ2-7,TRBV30,CAWSEAPYEQYF,TGTGCCTGGAGTGAAGCCCCCTACGAGCAGTACTTC
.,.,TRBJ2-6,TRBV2,CASSERVSGANVLTF,TGTGCCAGCAGTGAACGGGTTTCTGGGGCCAACGTCCTGACTTTC
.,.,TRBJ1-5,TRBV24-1,CATRRTETEPQHF,TGTGCCACCAGGCGGACAGAGACAGAGCCCCAGCATTTT
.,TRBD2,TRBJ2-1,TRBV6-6,CASSLTNGGSGEQFF,TGTGCCAGCAGTTTGACCAACGGGGGGAGCGGTGAGCAGTTCTTC
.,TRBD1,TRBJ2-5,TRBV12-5,CASGPDRGETQYF,TGTGCTAGTGGCCCCGACAGGGGAGAGACCCAGTACTTC
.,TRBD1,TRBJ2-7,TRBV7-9,CASSLSTGWPYEQYF,TGTGCCAGCAGCTTATCGACAGGGTGGCCCTACGAGCAGTACTTC
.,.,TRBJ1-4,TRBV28,CASSPPRGANEKLFF,TGTGCCAGCAGTCCGCCGCGGGGGGCTAATGAAAAACTGTTTTTT
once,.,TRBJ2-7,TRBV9,CASPRGSRHKQYF,TGTGCCAGCCCCAGGGGTAGTCGACACAAGCAGTACTTC
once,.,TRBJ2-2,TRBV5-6,CASSRGTAGELFF,TGTGCCAGCAGCCGCGGGACAGCCGGGGAGCTGTTTTTT
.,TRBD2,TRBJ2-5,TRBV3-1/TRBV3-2,CASSQGSQAGGGQETQYF,TGTGCCAGCAGCCAGGGTTCCCAAGCGGGAGGCGGGCAAGAGACCCAGTACTTC
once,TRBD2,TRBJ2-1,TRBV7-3,CASSPQGLAGGGDEQFF,TGTGCCAGCAGCCCCCAGGGACTAGCGGGAGGGGGGGACGAGCAGTTCTTC
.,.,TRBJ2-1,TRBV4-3,CASSQDQGLQSGEQFF,TGCGCCAGCAGCCAAGATCAGGGGCTTCAAAGTGGTGAGCAGTTCTTC
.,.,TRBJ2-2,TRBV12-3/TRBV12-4,CAILPRPGGELFF,TGTGCCATCCTGCCCCGACCGGGCGGGGAGCTGTTTTTT
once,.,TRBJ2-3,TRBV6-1,CASSEWGQQGQTDTQYF,TGTGCCAGCAGTGAATGGGGTCAGCAGGGGCAAACAGATACGCAGTATTTT
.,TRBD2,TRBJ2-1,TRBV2,CASSEGGRAINEQFF,TGTGCCAGCAGTGAGGGCGGGAGGGCGATAAATGAGCAGTTCTTC
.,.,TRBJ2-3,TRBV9,CASSVVGGGGLDTQYF,TGTGCCAGCAGCGTAGTGGGTGGAGGAGGTCTGGATACGCAGTATTTT
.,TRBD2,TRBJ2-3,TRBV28,CASSSRTSGSPDTQYF,TGTGCCAGCAGTTCACGGACTAGCGGGAGCCCAGATACGCAGTATTTT
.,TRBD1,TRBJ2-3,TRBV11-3,CASSPPGTGRDTQYF,TGTGCCAGCAGCCCCCCCGGGACAGGGAGGGATACGCAGTATTTT
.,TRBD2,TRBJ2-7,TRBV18,CASSPIPLAGGTPSEQYF,TGTGCCAGCTCACCTATACCACTAGCGGGAGGTACCCCAAGCGAGCAGTACTTC
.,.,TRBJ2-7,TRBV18,CASSPKQAYEQYF,TGTGCCAGCTCCCCAAAGCAGGCCTACGAGCAGTACTTC
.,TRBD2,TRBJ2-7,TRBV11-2,CASSPAGEGPGQYF,TGTGCCAGCAGCCCCGCGGGGGAGGGCCCTGGGCAGTACTTC
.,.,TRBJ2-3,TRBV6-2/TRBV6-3,CASTPTAPVGTDTQYF,TGTGCCAGCACCCCGACAGCGCCCGTGGGGACAGATACGCAGTATTTT